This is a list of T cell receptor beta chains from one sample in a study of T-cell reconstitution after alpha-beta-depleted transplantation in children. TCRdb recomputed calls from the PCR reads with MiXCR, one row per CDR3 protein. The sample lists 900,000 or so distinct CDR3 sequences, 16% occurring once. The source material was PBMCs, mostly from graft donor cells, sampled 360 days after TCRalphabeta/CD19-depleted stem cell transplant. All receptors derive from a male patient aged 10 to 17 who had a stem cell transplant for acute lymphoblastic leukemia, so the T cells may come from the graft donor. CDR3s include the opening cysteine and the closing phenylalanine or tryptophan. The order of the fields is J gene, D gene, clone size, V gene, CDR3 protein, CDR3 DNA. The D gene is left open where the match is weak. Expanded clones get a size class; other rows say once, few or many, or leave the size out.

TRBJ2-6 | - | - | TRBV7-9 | CASRGPPRSRVPLTF | TGTGCCAGCAGAGGCCCTCCGCGCTCCAGGGTCCCACTGACTTTC
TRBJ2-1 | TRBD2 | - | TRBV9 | CASSIRTSGSRDEQFF | TGTGCCAGCAGCATTCGGACTAGCGGGAGTAGGGATGAGCAGTTCTTC
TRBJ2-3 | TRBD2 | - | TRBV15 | CATSREAGGWDTQYF | TGTGCCACCAGCAGAGAAGCGGGAGGTTGGGATACGCAGTATTTT
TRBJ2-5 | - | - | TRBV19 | CASSMGREQTQYF | TGTGCCAGTAGTATGGGACGGGAACAGACCCAGTACTTC
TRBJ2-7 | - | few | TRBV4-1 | CASSQDPGTLNEQYF | TGCGCCAGCAGCCAAGACCCTGGAACCCTAAACGAGCAGTACTTC
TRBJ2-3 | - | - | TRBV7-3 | CASSLHGGGSTDTQYF | TGTGCCAGCAGCTTACATGGTGGGGGCTCCACAGATACGCAGTATTTT
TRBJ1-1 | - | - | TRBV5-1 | CASSLGFDRTMNTEAFF | TGCGCCAGCAGCTTGGGTTTCGACAGAACCATGAACACTGAAGCTTTCTTT
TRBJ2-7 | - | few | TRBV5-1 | CASSFTPGTEYQEQYF | TGCGCCAGCAGCTTTACTCCCGGGACTGAGTATCAGGAGCAGTACTTC
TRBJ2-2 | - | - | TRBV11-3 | CASSSTGQSNTGELFF | TGTGCCAGCAGCTCTACCGGACAGTCGAACACCGGGGAGCTGTTTTTT
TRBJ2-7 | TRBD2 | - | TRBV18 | CASSPLPGLAGSYEQYF | TGTGCCAGCTCACCACTACCGGGACTAGCGGGCTCCTACGAGCAGTACTTC
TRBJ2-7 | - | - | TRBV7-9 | CASRFDRMGGIYEQYF | TGTGCCAGCAGATTCGACAGAATGGGGGGCATCTACGAGCAGTACTTC
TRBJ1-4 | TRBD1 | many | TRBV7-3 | CASSPNMTGYHEKLFF | TGTGCCAGCAGCCCTAATATGACAGGGTATCATGAAAAACTGTTTTTT
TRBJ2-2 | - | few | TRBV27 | CASSWMNGELFF | TGTGCCAGCAGTTGGATGAACGGGGAGCTGTTTTTT
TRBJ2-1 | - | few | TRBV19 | CATRPGDRSYNEQFF | TGTGCCACCCGTCCGGGAGATCGCTCCTACAATGAGCAGTTCTTC
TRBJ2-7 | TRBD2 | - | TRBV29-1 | CSVRGTSGRTYEQYF | TGCAGCGTTCGTGGGACTAGCGGGAGGACCTACGAGCAGTACTTC
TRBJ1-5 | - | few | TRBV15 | CATSRVGVRGQPQHF | TGTGCCACCAGCAGAGTCGGGGTTAGGGGTCAGCCCCAGCATTTT
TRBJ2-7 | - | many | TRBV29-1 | CSYGASRWEQYF | TGCAGCTACGGGGCCTCTCGGTGGGAGCAGTACTTC
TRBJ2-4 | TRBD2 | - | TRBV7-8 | CASSGGGILQYF | TGTGCCAGCAGCGGGGGGGGGATATTACAGTACTTC
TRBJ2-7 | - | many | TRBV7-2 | CASSSYLAFEQYF | TGTGCCAGCAGCTCCTACCTAGCGTTCGAGCAGTACTTC
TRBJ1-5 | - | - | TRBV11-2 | CASSRGPNSNQPQHF | TGTGCCAGCAGCCGAGGGCCAAATAGCAATCAGCCCCAGCATTTT
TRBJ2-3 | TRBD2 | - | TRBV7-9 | CASRIGGAELF | TGTGCCAGCAGGATCGGGGGGGCAGAGCTTTTT